Below, 21 T cell receptor beta chains from the same sample are listed, as sequenced in a study of shared clonotypes between healthy human individuals. TCRdb's copy holds only in-frame clones and misses some; the assay was immunoSEQ multiplex PCR. The sample carries around 1.1 million clones, 75% to 80% recorded once. Sequencing was performed on memory CD4+ T cells from PBMCs. Described subset: CD45RA-negative fraction. The receptors stem from a man between 18 and 35 years old in good health. Some clones in this sample may be carry-over from other donors' samples.

The chain is built from TRBV30 and TRBJ1-4; possibly TRBD1 for D (5 bases). Trimming cost V 5 bases and J 8 bases, with 24 bases left between them. CDR3 size: 16 residues. The V gene's germline CDR1 is GTSNPN and CDR2 SVGIG (reference sequence). DNA for the CDR3: TGTGCCTGGGGACCGGGACTTTCTCGGCGAAGGGAAAAACTGTTTTTT. The encoded protein is CAWGPGLSRRREKLFF.

This clone has more than one count but fewer than ten. At one end, the junction sequence differs from germline, possibly due to a read error. The chain joins TRBV4-2 to TRBJ1-2; D is unclear. This CDR3 region has 12 residues. CDR1 and CDR2 (germline): LGHNA, YNFKEQ. The CDR3 protein is CASSQGAGGHTF. The CDR3 nucleotides read TGTGCCAGCAGCCAAGGCGCGGGTGGCCACACCTTC.

This sequence joins TRBV2 and TRBJ1-1; 7 bases are shared with TRBD1. This CDR3 region has 15 residues. Losses at the gene ends were 7 bases for V and 3 bases for J; bases not matched to a gene: 11. In germline, CDR1 is SNHLY, CDR2 FYNNEI. The CDR3 spells CASNDLGGSDTEAFF. CDR3 sequence (DNA): TGTGCCAGCAATGACTTAGGGGGCTCAGACACTGAAGCTTTCTTT.

In this sample, this clone turned up a few times. V and J are TRBV7-9 and TRBJ1-1; D is unresolved. Germline CDR1 SEHNR, CDR2 FQNEAQ (reference sequence). This CDR3 spans 10 amino acids. Trimming shortened V by 5 bases and J by 6 bases, and 4 bases separated the two germline ends. This CDR3 is CASSLPEAFF. CDR3 DNA: TGTGCCAGCAGCCTCCCTGAAGCTTTCTTT.

For this clone: This sample also contains other DNA sequences that code for the same CDR3. The chain carries TRBV9 and TRBJ1-1; 12 bases are a match to TRBD1. The CDR3 runs to 14 residues. Germline V gene sequence: CDR1 SGDLS, CDR2 YYNGEE. V dropped 2 bases and J dropped 14; count of bases not matched to a gene: 10. The CDR3 is CASSVGTGGSEAFF. CDR3 nucleotides: TGTGCCAGCAGCGTGGGGACAGGGGGCTCCGAGGCCTTCTTT.

In this sample, this clone turned up a few times. CDR3 nucleotides: TGTGCCAGCAGTTCTAACTATGGCTACACCTTC. It codes for CASSSNYGYTF. This rearrangement joins TRBV27 to TRBJ1-2; no clear D gene. CDR3 size: 11 residues. The V end was cut by 4 bases, the J end by 0 bases, with 0 bases between. Looked up from germline, CDR1 is MNHEY and CDR2 is SMNVEV (reference sequence).

The chain links TRBV28 to TRBJ2-2; 7 bases align to TRBD1. Germline V gene sequence: CDR1 MDHEN, CDR2 SYDVKM. V shed 1 base, J shed 0 bases, and the junction held 2 bases outside the gene matches. The CDR3 consists of 16 residues. The CDR3 is CASSLLGTANTGELFF. In DNA, the CDR3 is TGTGCCAGCAGTTTATTAGGGACAGCGAACACCGGGGAGCTGTTTTTT.

J is TRBJ2-5 and V is TRBV5-1, with 9 bases that match TRBD1. Germline CDR1 reads SGHRS; CDR2 reads YFSETQ. J was trimmed by 0 bases and V by 4 bases; bases with no gene match: 7. The CDR3 spans 16 residues. The CDR3 region has the DNA TGCGCCAGCAGCCGGTGGGACAGGGCGTACCAAGAGACCCAGTACTTC. Amino acid sequence: CASSRWDRAYQETQYF.

The genes are TRBV27 and TRBJ2-5; D is possibly TRBD1 or TRBD2 (5 bases each). The J call could be wrong; TRBJ2-7 is a better fit for the DNA end. CDR1 and CDR2 from the germline V gene are MNHEY and SMNVEV (reference sequence). The CDR3 consists of 16 residues. The CDR3 loop reads CASSLSGDGVRYEQYF. CDR3 DNA sequence: TGTGCCAGCAGTTTATCGGGGGATGGGGTTAGGTACGAGCAGTACTTC.

The chain uses TRBV7-2 and TRBJ1-5; TRBD1 agrees at 7 bases. J gave up 1 base and V 5 bases, and 2 bases lay outside the gene matches. CDR3 length: 14 residues. Germline V CDR1 and CDR2: SGHTA, FQGNSA. CDR3 residues: CASSTTGSNQPQHF. The CDR3, as DNA: TGTGCCAGCAGCACGACAGGGAGCAATCAGCCCCAGCATTTT.

CDR3 DNA: TGTGCCAGCAGCCCTGGACAGGGGGTGACGACCGGGGAGCTGTTTTTT. Translation: CASSPGQGVTTGELFF. V usage is TRBV7-2 and J usage is TRBJ2-2, with 10 bases lining up with TRBD1. Germline CDR1 reads SGHTA; CDR2 reads FQGNSA. This CDR3 is 16 amino acids long. V was clipped by 5 bases and J by 5 bases; unmatched bases: 8. The whole variable domain, filled in from reference TRBV7-2 and TRBJ2-2, reads GAGVSQSPSNKVTEKGKDVELRCDPISGHTALYWYRQSLGQGLEFLIYFQGNSAPDKSGLPSDRFSAERTGGSVSTLTIQRTQQEDSAVYLCASSPGQGVTTGELFFGEGSRLTVL.

The count of this clone is one. The sample carries other DNA sequences with the same CDR3. The chain recombines TRBV19 with TRBJ1-5, with TRBD1 identical over 9 bases. The CDR3 extends over 16 amino acids. Germline CDR1 and CDR2: LNHDA and SQIVND (reference sequence). With V trimmed by 4 bases and J by 4 bases, 8 bases remained unmatched. The CDR3 sequence is CASSTTGTGRNQPQHF. The CDR3 nucleotides read TGTGCCAGTAGTACCACCGGGACAGGGAGGAATCAGCCCCAGCATTTT.

This clone was detected a few times. The chain carries TRBV7-2 and TRBJ2-7; either TRBD1 or TRBD2 may fit D (5 bases each). CDR3 size: 14 residues. V lost 5 bases and J lost 3, with 14 bases in between. CDR1 and CDR2 from the germline V gene are SGHTA and FQGNSA. The CDR3 loop reads CASSPGSGLYEQYF. CDR3 sequence (DNA): TGTGCCAGCAGCCCAGGTTCGGGGCTCTACGAGCAGTACTTC. The full variable domain, rest sourced from reference TRBV7-2 and TRBJ2-7, is GAGVSQSPSNKVTEKGKDVELRCDPISGHTALYWYRQSLGQGLEFLIYFQGNSAPDKSGLPSDRFSAERTGGSVSTLTIQRTQQEDSAVYLCASSPGSGLYEQYFGPGTRLTVT.

This clone was seen a single time. This chain links TRBV2 with TRBJ2-7; D is perhaps TRBD2 (6 bases). Germline CDR1 reads SNHLY; CDR2 reads FYNNEI. This CDR3 contains 15 residues. V was cut by 4 bases and J by 2 bases, with 15 bases left in between. CDR3 loop: CASSVGGTGPYEQYF. CDR3 nucleotides: TGTGCCAGCAGTGTCGGCGGGACCGGCCCCTACGAGCAGTACTTC.

The chain uses TRBV28 and TRBJ1-5; 7 bases agree with TRBD1. Germline V gene data show CDR1 as MDHEN and CDR2 as SYDVKM. Trimming took 1 base from V and 6 from J; bases not matched to a gene: 6. CDR3 length equals 15 residues. As DNA, the CDR3 is TGTGCCAGCAGTTTATCAACAGGGGCTAGTCAGCCCCAGCATTTT. The encoded protein is CASSLSTGASQPQHF.

A single count supports this clone. A read error may produce the germline difference seen at one junction end. Other DNA sequences of this sample code for an identical CDR3. The rearrangement uses TRBV29-1 and TRBJ2-3; D perhaps matches TRBD2 (5 bases). The germline V gene has CDR1 SQVTM and CDR2 ANQGSEA. CDR3 length equals 16 residues. As DNA, the CDR3 is TGTAGCGTTGACTCCCGAAATCGAGGAGGCACAGATACGCAGTATTTT. Translation: CSVDSRNRGGTDTQYF.

The V and J genes are TRBV7-3 and TRBJ1-3; TRBD1 matches 8 bases. Per germline, CDR1 SGHTA and CDR2 FQGTGA. CDR3 size: 16 residues. V shed 6 bases and J 3 bases; nucleotides not matched to a gene: 10. DNA for the CDR3: TGTGCCAGCAGTCCCCGGCAGGGGGCTATTGGAAACACCATATATTTT. Amino acid sequence: CASSPRQGAIGNTIYF.

The chain uses TRBV6-5 and TRBJ2-1; the match to TRBD1 covers 11 bases. V lost 6 bases and J lost 8; bases outside the gene matches: 6. The V gene's germline CDR1 is MNHEY and CDR2 SVGAGI. The CDR3 is 14 amino acids. As DNA, the CDR3 is TGTGCCAGCAGACCCGGGACAGGGGGTGATGAGCAGTTCTTC. Its protein is CASRPGTGGDEQFF.

This clone has only a few counts. The J gene is TRBJ2-2, the V gene TRBV7-9, with a weak D call TRBD2 (5 bases). The CDR3 extends over 15 amino acids. The V end was cut by 5 bases, the J end by 6 bases, with 16 bases between. CDR1 is SEHNR, CDR2 FQNEAQ, per germline (reference sequence). The CDR3 nucleotides are TGTGCCAGCAGCCCCACACGGGGAAGTCCCGGGGAGCTGTTTTTT. Residues: CASSPTRGSPGELFF. The whole variable domain, remainder taken from reference TRBV7-9 and TRBJ2-2, is DTGVSQNPRHKITKRGQNVTFRCDPISEHNRLYWYRQTLGQGPEFLTYFQNEAQLEKSRLLSDRFSAERPKGSFSTLEIQRTEQGDSAMYLCASSPTRGSPGELFFGEGSRLTVL.

This clone turned up a few times. V and J are TRBV7-9 and TRBJ1-5; the match to TRBD1 covers 8 bases. Looked up from germline, CDR1 is SEHNR and CDR2 is FQNEAQ (reference sequence). This CDR3 comprises 13 residues. After removal of 5 bases from V and 7 bases from J, the junction contained 4 bases not matched to a gene. CDR3 protein: CASSPRQGQPQHF. The CDR3 DNA sequence: TGTGCCAGCAGCCCACGACAGGGGCAGCCCCAGCATTTT.

The chain carries TRBV4-3 and TRBJ1-4, with D perhaps TRBD1 (5 bases). The CDR3 totals 13 residues. V lost 5 bases, J lost 7 bases, and 11 bases lay in between. CDR1 and CDR2 from the germline V gene are LGHNA and YSLEER. The CDR3 coding sequence is TGCGCCAGCAGCAAAGGGGATGGTGAAAAACTGTTTTTT. It encodes CASSKGDGEKLFF.